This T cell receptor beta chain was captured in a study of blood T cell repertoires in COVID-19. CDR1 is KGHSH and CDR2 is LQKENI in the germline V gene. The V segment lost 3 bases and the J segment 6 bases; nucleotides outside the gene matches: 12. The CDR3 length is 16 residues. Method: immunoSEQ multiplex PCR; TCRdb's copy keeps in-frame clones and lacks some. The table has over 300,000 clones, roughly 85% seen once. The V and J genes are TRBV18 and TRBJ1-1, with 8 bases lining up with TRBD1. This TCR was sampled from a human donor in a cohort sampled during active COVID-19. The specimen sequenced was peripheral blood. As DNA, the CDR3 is TGTGCCAGCTCACCGCCGACAGGGGAGGGTAACCCTGAAGCTTTCTTT. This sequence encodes CASSPPTGEGNPEAFF.